Reported below is one T cell receptor (beta chain). Antigen specificity is unknown. The data are from a study of OX40 agonist ivuxolimab in advanced cancers. Study-level background: Three patients, one with hepatocellular carcinoma and two with cutaneous melanoma, achieved partial responses.

Measured with immunoSEQ multiplex PCR; TCRdb has only the in-frame clones, and not every one. The sample contains around 28,000 clones, around 84% of which appear only once. Germline-derived CDR1 and CDR2 are ENHRY and SYGVKD. The junction had 9 bases not matched to a gene; V was cut back by 4 bases and J by 2 bases. This CDR3 spans 19 amino acids. Blood got drawn at baseline, again on cycle 4 day 1, and then on cycle 7 day 1. Whole-study results and caveats: Clonal expansion in partial responders at 0.1-3.0 mg/kg ranked among the lowest.

The source material was CD4+ or CD8+ T cells sorted from blood, sampled in a trial of the OX40 agonist ivuxolimab. The chain carries TRBV10-3 and TRBJ2-1, with TRBD2 matching over 15 bases. The sequence was obtained from an adult with an advanced solid tumor such as melanoma, head and neck, liver or kidney cancer. The CDR3 DNA sequence: TGTGCCATCAGTGGGCCGCGGACTAGCGGGGGGGCGGCCTACAATGAGCAGTTCTTC. It specifies CAISGPRTSGGAAYNEQFF.